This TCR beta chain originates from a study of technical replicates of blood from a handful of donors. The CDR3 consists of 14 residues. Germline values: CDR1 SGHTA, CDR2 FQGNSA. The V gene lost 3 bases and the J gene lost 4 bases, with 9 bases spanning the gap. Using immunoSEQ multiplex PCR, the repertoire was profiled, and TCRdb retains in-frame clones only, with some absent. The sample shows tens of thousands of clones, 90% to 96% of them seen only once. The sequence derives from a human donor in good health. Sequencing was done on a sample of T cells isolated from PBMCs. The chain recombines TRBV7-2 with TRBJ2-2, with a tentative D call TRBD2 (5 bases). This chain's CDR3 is CASSLGRGTGELFF. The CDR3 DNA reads TGTGCCAGCAGCTTGGGTCGGGGCACCGGGGAGCTGTTTTTT. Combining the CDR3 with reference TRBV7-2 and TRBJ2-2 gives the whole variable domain GAGVSQSPSNKVTEKGKDVELRCDPISGHTALYWYRQSLGQGLEFLIYFQGNSAPDKSGLPSDRFSAERTGGSVSTLTIQRTQQEDSAVYLCASSLGRGTGELFFGEGSRLTVL.